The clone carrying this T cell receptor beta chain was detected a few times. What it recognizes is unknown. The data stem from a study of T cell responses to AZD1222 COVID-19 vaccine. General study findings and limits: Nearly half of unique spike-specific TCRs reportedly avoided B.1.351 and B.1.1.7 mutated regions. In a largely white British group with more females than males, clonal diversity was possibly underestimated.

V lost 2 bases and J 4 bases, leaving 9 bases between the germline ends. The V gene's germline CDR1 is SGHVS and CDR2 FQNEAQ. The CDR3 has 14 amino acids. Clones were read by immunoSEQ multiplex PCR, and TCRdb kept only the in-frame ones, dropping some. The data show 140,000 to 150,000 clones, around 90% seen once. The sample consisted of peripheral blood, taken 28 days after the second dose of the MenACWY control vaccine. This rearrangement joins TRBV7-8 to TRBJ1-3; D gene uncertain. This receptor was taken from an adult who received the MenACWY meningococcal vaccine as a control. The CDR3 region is CASSLRGSGNTIYF. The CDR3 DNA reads TGTGCCAGCAGCTTACGTGGATCAGGAAACACCATATATTTT.